These 26 T cell receptor beta chains were sequenced from one sample in a study of post-analysis software for immune sequencing data. Whole-study findings and limits: When patients were compared with controls, about five TRBV segments were more frequent, TRBV5-6, TRBV5-1 and TRBV20-1 among them.

Which antigens these TCRs recognize remains unknown. Tagging with unique molecular identifiers was a feature of the TCR beta cDNA libraries. TCRdb re-derived calls from the PCR reads in MiXCR, one entry per CDR3 protein. The sample lists fewer than 900,000 distinct CDR3 sequences; just over 45% were seen once. The sample consisted of blood. The receptors originated from a girl under 18 with multiple sclerosis.

The rearrangement uses TRBV6-5 and TRBJ2-1; no reliable D call. CDR3 length: 14 amino acids. V lost 0 bases, J lost 4 bases, and 7 bases lay in between. Germline CDR1 is MNHEY and CDR2 is SVGAGI. CDR3 DNA: TGTGCCAGCAGTTACTCCTTGGCTTACAATGAGCAGTTCTTC. It specifies CASSYSLAYNEQFF.

This clonotype has a count of ten or more. The DNA of the CDR3 is TGTGCCAGCAGTCGACCACCCGGGACAGAGACCGGGGAGCTGTTTTTT. Its translation: CASSRPPGTETGELFF. V gene TRBV5-6 combines with J gene TRBJ2-2; TRBD1 matches at 7 bases. V lost 5 bases and J lost 5; bases outside the gene matches: 12. In germline, CDR1 is SGHDT, CDR2 YYEEEE. CDR3 length: 16 residues.

This clonotype was seen more than once but under ten times. The gene calls are TRBV20-1 and TRBJ2-6; 12 bases line up with TRBD1. CDR1 and CDR2 (germline): DFQATT, SNEGSKA (reference sequence). This CDR3 spans 18 amino acids. V lost 6 bases, J lost 2 bases, and 11 bases stayed unmatched. CDR3 nucleotide sequence: TGCAGTGCGATCCAGCCCGGGACAGGGGGCCCTGGGGCCAACGTCCTGACTTTC. Its translation: CSAIQPGTGGPGANVLTF.

This clonotype came up once. The chain carries TRBV11-2 and TRBJ2-7; no firm D call. Germline V CDR1 and CDR2: SGHAT, FQNNGV. CDR3 size: 14 residues. V shed 4 bases and J shed 2 bases, with 12 bases lying between them. The CDR3 region has the DNA TGTGCCAGCAGCTACGTGATCCTCCCCTACGAGCAGTACTTC. Translation: CASSYVILPYEQYF.

This clonotype came up a few times. The chain couples TRBV7-8 to TRBJ2-4; D unclear. The DNA matches TRBJ2-7 better at its end, which makes the J call doubtful. CDR1 and CDR2 from the germline V gene are SGHVS and FQNEAQ. This CDR3 comprises 13 residues. The CDR3 nucleotides are TGTGCCAGCAGCTTAGAGCTCACCTACGAGCAGTACTTC. Its protein is CASSLELTYEQYF.

This clonotype appeared a few times. The CDR3: CASSLKLWTSGALAKNIQYF. CDR3 DNA: TGTGCCAGCAGCTTAAAACTCTGGACTAGCGGAGCGCTAGCCAAAAACATTCAGTACTTC. The gene calls are TRBV7-8 and TRBJ2-4; 10 bases match TRBD2. The CDR3 totals 20 residues. V trimming: 2 bases; J trimming: 0 bases; junction bases outside the gene matches: 13. Germline values: CDR1 SGHVS, CDR2 FQNEAQ.

This chain connects TRBV6-2 or TRBV6-3 to TRBJ1-5; D is unclear. V was clipped by 0 bases and J by 3 bases, with 12 bases between them. CDR3 length: 16 residues. The germline CDR1 and CDR2 sequences are MNHEY and SVGEGT. The CDR3 coding sequence is TGTGCCAGCAGTTACTCGATGTCAGAACACAATCAGCCCCAGCATTTT. Protein sequence: CASSYSMSEHNQPQHF.

This clonotype came up a few times. The rearrangement uses TRBV7-2 and TRBJ2-7; 8 bases line up with TRBD1. V gave up 2 bases and J gave up 2 bases; unmatched junction bases: 8. Germline V gene data show CDR1 as SGHTA and CDR2 as FQGNSA. The CDR3 spans 16 residues. CDR3 sequence (DNA): TGTGCCAGCAGCTTACTAATCGGACAGGGTCCCTACGAGCAGTACTTC. Its translation: CASSLLIGQGPYEQYF.

This clonotype was found a few times. The chain has TRBV20-1 and TRBJ2-5; either TRBD1 or TRBD2 may fit D (5 bases each). Germline V gene lookup returns CDR1 DFQATT and CDR2 SNEGSKA (reference sequence). Trimming took off 6 bases at V and 1 base at J, with 15 bases between the two ends. This CDR3 has 14 residues. The CDR3: CSAEDIGGQETQYF. The CDR3 DNA reads TGCAGTGCCGAGGACATCGGAGGCCAAGAGACCCAGTACTTC.

In regard to this clonotype: The junction and the germline gene differ at one end; a read error may be behind it. The chain links TRBV29-1 to TRBJ1-2, with D maybe TRBD1 (5 bases). The CDR3 runs 15 residues. Looked up from germline, CDR1 is SQVTM and CDR2 is ANQGSEA. The CDR3 loop is CGVDPTVVGGYGYTF. The CDR3 nucleotides read TGCGGCGTTGACCCCACAGTGGTTGGGGGCTATGGCTACACCTTC.

This clonotype came up a few times. The CDR3 loop reads CSVEKAAEAFF. The CDR3, as DNA: TGCAGCGTTGAGAAAGCAGCTGAAGCTTTCTTT. V is TRBV29-1 and J is TRBJ1-1, with D unresolved. CDR1 and CDR2 (germline): SQVTM, ANQGSEA. Trimming took off 3 bases at V and 6 bases at J, with 8 bases between the two ends. The CDR3 has 11 residues. Full variable domain (missing parts from reference TRBV29-1 and TRBJ1-1): SAVISQKPSRDICQRGTSLTIQCQVDSQVTMMFWYRQQPGQSLTLIATANQGSEATYESGFVIDKFPISRPNLTFSTLTVSNMSPEDSSIYLCSVEKAAEAFFGQGTRLTVV.

The rearrangement uses TRBV19 and TRBJ2-3, with 10 bases that match TRBD2. This CDR3 is built from 13 residues. The germline CDR1 and CDR2 sequences are LNHDA and SQIVND (reference sequence). The ends lost 8 bases at V and 3 bases at J; junction bases unmatched: 2. The CDR3 nucleotides read TGTGCCAGTGCGACTAGCGGGACAGATACGCAGTATTTT. This codes for CASATSGTDTQYF.

The CDR3 region has the DNA TGTGCCAGCAGTTACTCCGGACTAGCCGGAAATGAGCAGTTCTTC. Amino acids: CASSYSGLAGNEQFF. The genes are TRBV6-5 and TRBJ2-1; the match to TRBD2 covers 8 bases. V was pared by 0 bases and J by 7 bases, with 5 bases of the junction left unmatched. CDR3 length: 15 residues. CDR1 and CDR2 from the germline V gene are MNHEY and SVGAGI.

The genes are TRBV3-1 and TRBJ2-7, with a possible D match to TRBD2 (5 bases). The germline CDR1 and CDR2 sequences are LGHDT and YNNKEL (reference sequence). Trimming pared 6 bases from V and 0 bases from J, leaving 9 bases between. CDR3 size: 13 residues. The CDR3 nucleotides are TGTGCCAGCAGGGGGAGCACCTCCTACGAGCAGTACTTC. It codes for CASRGSTSYEQYF.

This clonotype has a single count. The chain recombines TRBV20-1 with TRBJ2-1; possible D gene TRBD2, 5 bases. Trimming removed 1 base from V and 6 bases from J, with 10 bases in between. The CDR3 spans 13 residues. Germline V gene sequence: CDR1 DFQATT, CDR2 SNEGSKA (reference sequence). The CDR3 region is CSARGLARNEQFF. In DNA form, the CDR3 reads TGCAGTGCTAGAGGTCTAGCACGCAATGAGCAGTTCTTC.

This chain links TRBV28 with TRBJ2-1; TRBD2 agrees at 12 bases. This CDR3 comprises 17 residues. Germline CDR1 and CDR2: MDHEN and SYDVKM. Germline trimming cut 5 bases from V and 1 base from J; bases unmatched to any gene: 6. The CDR3 spells CASSPTTSGGSYNEQFF. CDR3 DNA: TGTGCCAGCAGTCCCACCACTAGCGGGGGGTCCTACAATGAGCAGTTCTTC.

This clonotype appeared once. V gene TRBV7-9 combines with J gene TRBJ2-1, with TRBD2 matching over 13 bases. After removal of 2 bases from V and 12 bases from J, the junction contained 4 bases not matched to a gene. The CDR3 sequence is 14 residues long. CDR1 and CDR2 (germline): SEHNR, FQNEAQ (reference sequence). The CDR3: CASSLTGTSGTQFF. Written as DNA, the CDR3 is TGTGCCAGCAGCTTAACTGGGACTAGCGGGACGCAGTTCTTC.

The chain carries TRBV7-9 and TRBJ2-1; 7 bases map to TRBD1. The CDR3 has 13 residues. The trim removed 5 bases at V and 8 bases at J, leaving 6 bases unmatched. CDR1 is SEHNR and CDR2 is FQNEAQ in the germline V gene (reference sequence). In nucleotides, the CDR3 is TGTGCCAGCAGCGGCTTGACAGGGCATGAGCAGTTCTTC. It yields the protein CASSGLTGHEQFF.

This clonotype was detected only a few times. The chain combines TRBV27 with TRBJ1-5, with D perhaps TRBD1 (6 bases). Deletions cut 6 bases from V and 2 bases from J, with 11 bases between. Germline CDR1 is MNHEY and CDR2 is SMNVEV (reference sequence). The CDR3 is 14 amino acids. The CDR3 loop reads CASSRGSGNQPQHF. The CDR3 DNA reads as TGTGCCAGCAGCAGGGGTTCGGGCAATCAGCCCCAGCATTTT.

To note about this clonotype: Mismatch with germline at one junction end may stem from a read error. J is TRBJ2-7 and V is TRBV7-6, with a tentative D call TRBD2 (6 bases). Germline CDR1 and CDR2: SGHVS and FNYEAQ. The CDR3 covers 14 residues. Here the CDR3 DNA reads TGTGCCAGCAGCTTGCCGGGGGACTCCTACGAGCGGTACTTC. Its protein is CASSLPGDSYERYF.

This chain uses TRBV6-5 with TRBJ2-7; D is possibly TRBD1 or TRBD2 (5 bases each). From germline, CDR1 is MNHEY and CDR2 SVGAGI. With 2 bases removed from V and 3 bases from J, the gap between germline ends came to 20 bases. The CDR3 has 17 amino acids. The CDR3 reads CASSYHPDDPRGYEQYF. CDR3 coding DNA: TGTGCCAGCAGTTACCACCCGGACGACCCGAGGGGCTACGAGCAGTACTTC.

The gene calls are TRBV29-1 and TRBJ2-2, with TRBD2 identical over 9 bases. The CDR3 extends over 16 amino acids. Germline V CDR1 and CDR2: SQVTM, ANQGSEA. Losses at the gene ends were 4 bases for V and 6 bases for J; bases not matched to a gene: 12. CDR3 sequence reads: CSVVGLEREAPGELFF. CDR3 nucleotide sequence: TGCAGCGTTGTAGGGCTTGAGCGGGAGGCTCCCGGGGAGCTGTTTTTT.

For the CDR3, the DNA is TGCAGTGCTCCAGGGACACCCTCCTGGGATGGCTACACCTTC. Translating gives CSAPGTPSWDGYTF. This chain connects TRBV20-1 to TRBJ1-2, with D perhaps matching TRBD1 (6 bases). Germline assignment: CDR1 DFQATT and CDR2 SNEGSKA (reference sequence). Trimming removed 5 bases at V and 6 bases at J, with 19 bases between. The CDR3 has 14 amino acids.

This clonotype has a handful of counts. J is TRBJ2-5 and V is TRBV21-1; TRBD1 is taken as the D call from the table, unchecked against the DNA. TRBV21-1 is described as a pseudogene. The CDR3 sequence is 13 residues long. CDR3 DNA sequence: TGTGCCAGCAGCTCACAGGGAAGGGAGACCCAGTACTTC. It yields the protein CASSSQGRETQYF.

This sequence joins TRBV29-1 and TRBJ2-4; D is possibly TRBD1 (6 bases). V was clipped by 3 bases and J by 13 bases, with 22 bases between them. The germline gives CDR1 SQVTM, CDR2 ANQGSEA. This CDR3 is 14 amino acids long. CDR3 in amino acids: CSVDPTGYQEIQYF. CDR3 coding DNA: TGCAGCGTTGACCCAACAGGGTATCAAGAGATCCAGTACTTC.

V and J are TRBV29-1 and TRBJ2-1; 8 bases align to TRBD2. The germline gives CDR1 SQVTM, CDR2 ANQGSEA. Germline trimming cut 7 bases from V and 2 bases from J; bases unmatched to any gene: 10. The CDR3 loop spans 15 amino acids. For the CDR3, the DNA is TGCAGCGCCCCGGTGGCGGGAGGAGCCTACAATGAGCAGTTCTTC. Amino acid sequence: CSAPVAGGAYNEQFF.